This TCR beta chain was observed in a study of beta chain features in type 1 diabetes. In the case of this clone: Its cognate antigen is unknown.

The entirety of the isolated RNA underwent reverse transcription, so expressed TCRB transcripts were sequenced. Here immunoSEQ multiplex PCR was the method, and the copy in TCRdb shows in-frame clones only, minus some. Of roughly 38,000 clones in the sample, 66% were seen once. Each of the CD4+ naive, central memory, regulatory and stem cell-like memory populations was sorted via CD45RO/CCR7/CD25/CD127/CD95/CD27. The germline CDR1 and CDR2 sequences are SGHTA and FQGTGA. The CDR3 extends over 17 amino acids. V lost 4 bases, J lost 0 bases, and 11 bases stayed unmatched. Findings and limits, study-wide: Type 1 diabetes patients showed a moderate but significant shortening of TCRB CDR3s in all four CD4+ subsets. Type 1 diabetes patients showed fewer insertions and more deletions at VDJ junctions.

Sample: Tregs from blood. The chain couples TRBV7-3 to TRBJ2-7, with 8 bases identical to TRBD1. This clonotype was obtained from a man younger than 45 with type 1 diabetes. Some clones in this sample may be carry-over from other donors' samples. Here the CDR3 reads CASSSKQGGLSSYEQYF. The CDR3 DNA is TGTGCCAGCAGCTCAAAACAGGGGGGCCTTAGCTCCTACGAGCAGTACTTC.